This T cell receptor (beta chain) emerged from a study of shared clonotypes between healthy human individuals. Clones were read by immunoSEQ multiplex PCR, and TCRdb kept only the in-frame ones, dropping some. The sample shows about 1 million clones, about 75% of them seen only once. CDR1 is ENHRY, CDR2 SYGVKD, per germline. The CDR3 runs to 15 residues. Losses at the gene ends were 0 bases for V and 7 bases for J; bases not matched to a gene: 4. V usage is TRBV10-3 and J usage is TRBJ2-1, with 9 bases that match TRBD2. This receptor was identified in a man between 18 and 29 years old in good health. Input material: memory CD4+ T cells sorted from blood. Subset in this sample: CD45RA-negative fraction. The CDR3 sequence is CAISESGTSRNEQFF. The CDR3 bases are TGTGCCATCAGTGAGTCGGGGACTAGCCGAAATGAGCAGTTCTTC.